This TCR beta chain was sequenced in a study of early T cells in non-severe SARS-CoV-2 infection. Study at large: Sequenced bulk RNA came from whole blood that was unsorted, and chains were unpaired.

This clonotype has at least ten counts. The target antigen is unknown. This CDR3 has 20 residues. The germline gives CDR1 MNHNY, CDR2 SVGAGI (reference sequence). V shed 0 bases, J shed 7 bases, and the junction held 21 bases outside the gene matches. TCRdb reanalysed the 5' RACE reads using MiXCR and keeps one entry per CDR3 protein. The sample carries approximately 75,000 distinct CDR3 sequences, around 4.2% recorded once. Notes on the study in general: Lookups in VDJdb leaned toward anti-spike CD8 responses and missed private and CD4 specificities.

This sample comprised whole blood, obtained at baseline. This receptor was obtained from an adult who was a healthcare worker with PCR-confirmed SARS-CoV-2 infection or an uninfected control (not recorded which). The donor label of this sample is uncertain. The chain combines TRBV6-6 with TRBJ2-7, with 10 bases fitting TRBD2. In DNA form, the CDR3 reads TGTGCCAGCAGTTACTCGAGTCTAGCGGGGGTCATAGGCTCTCTGAGGGAGCAGTACTTC. Translated, it gives CASSYSSLAGVIGSLREQYF.